Below are 2 T cell receptor beta chains sequenced from a single sample in a study of cytomegalovirus exposure and HLA in healthy donors. Primers: 60 Vbeta forward and 13 Jbeta reverse. Method: immunoSEQ multiplex PCR; TCRdb's copy keeps in-frame clones and lacks some. The data hold about 190,000 clones, with around three quarters observed a single time. The sequencing sample was made of PBMCs. These TCRs come from a woman aged 18-29 years in good health and CMV-seronegative.

The rearrangement joins TRBV18 to TRBJ2-7; 12 bases agree with TRBD2. The CDR3 contains 16 residues. Germline V gene data show CDR1 as KGHSH and CDR2 as LQKENI. The J segment lost 5 bases and the V segment lost 4 bases, leaving 9 bases of the junction unmatched. As DNA, the CDR3 is TGTGCCAGCTCACTTCTAAGGACTAGCGGGAACAACGAGCAGTACTTC. It is translated as CASSLLRTSGNNEQYF.

This chain joins TRBV6-6 and TRBJ1-2, with D perhaps TRBD1 (5 bases). The CDR3 sequence is 15 residues long. The ends were cut back, 0 bases at V and 2 bases at J, with 10 bases in the middle. Germline V lookup: CDR1 MNHNY, CDR2 SVGAGI (reference sequence). The CDR3 spells CASSYSYQGNYGYTF. The CDR3 coding sequence is TGTGCCAGCAGTTACTCCTATCAGGGCAACTATGGCTACACCTTC.